This TCR beta chain was profiled in a study of T cells in Graves' hyperthyroidism and ophthalmopathy. There were TCR beta CDR3 regions amplified from RNA transcripts. In the first-round RT-PCR of the TCR CDR3, the HTBI primer set was used. TCRdb re-derived calls from the multiplex PCR reads in MiXCR, one entry per CDR3 protein. The sample lists roughly 380,000 distinct CDR3 sequences, 15% to 20% seen once, with roughly a sixth in the top ten. For the diagnoses, clinical symptoms, serum thyroxine and TRAb, thyroid ultrasound and orbital computed tomography were used. The authors obtained PBMCs from roughly 9.7 ml of fresh peripheral blood. The V gene lost 4 bases and the J gene lost 1 base, with 14 bases spanning the gap. The CDR3 is 15 amino acids. Germline CDR1 reads SGHRS; CDR2 reads YFSETQ. Study outcomes and limitations: Through a model of 13 V-J features, ophthalmopathy was separated from stable hyperthyroidism.

This clonotype was picked up many times. Antigen: not known. This receptor was obtained from a woman aged 40 to 49 with Graves' ophthalmopathy. The rearrangement joins TRBV5-1 to TRBJ2-5; D ambiguous. Sequences were obtained from blood. This chain's CDR3 is CASSLTRSTQETQYF. CDR3 nucleotide sequence: TGCGCCAGCAGCCTGACCAGGTCGACCCAAGAGACCCAGTACTTC.